Each of the 5 T cell receptor beta chains below was sequenced from the same sample in a study of beta chain features in type 1 diabetes. All of the isolated RNA was reverse transcribed, so expressed TCRB transcripts were sequenced. Assay used: immunoSEQ multiplex PCR; TCRdb lists only in-frame clones, some missing. The data show tens of thousands of clones, with around 50% seen just once and around 2.1% held by the top ten. What was sequenced was Tregs from blood. These receptor sequences come from a woman aged 18-35 years in good health.

The chain uses TRBV5-5 and TRBJ2-1, with TRBD1 identical over 9 bases. CDR3 length equals 15 residues. The V gene end was trimmed by 3 bases and the J gene end by 5 bases; junction bases not matched to a gene: 6. Germline lookup yields CDR1 SGHKS and CDR2 YYEKEE (reference sequence). CDR3: CASSYYRGRHNEQFF. The CDR3 nucleotides read TGTGCCAGCAGCTATTACAGGGGGCGGCACAATGAGCAGTTCTTC.

In this sample, this clone turned up a few times. V is TRBV4-1 and J is TRBJ1-6; D not resolved. V gave up 1 base and J gave up 6 bases, with 16 bases separating them. Per germline, CDR1 MGHRA and CDR2 YSYEKL. The CDR3 is made up of 17 amino acids. The CDR3 DNA reads TGCGCCAGCAGCCAAGTCCCACTAACAATATCTAATTCACCCCTCCACTTT. This codes for CASSQVPLTISNSPLHF.

V usage is TRBV6-5 and J usage is TRBJ1-5; D might be TRBD1 (6 bases). The length of the CDR3 is 15 residues. Germline loops: CDR1 MNHEY, CDR2 SVGAGI. The V gene lost 7 bases and the J gene lost 4 bases, with 17 bases spanning the gap. The CDR3 region has the DNA TGTGCCAGCATATATGGGGGAACAGGGAATCAGCCCCAGCATTTT. Protein: CASIYGGTGNQPQHF.

This clone was counted a few times. The V gene is TRBV7-2, the J gene TRBJ1-2, with TRBD1 matching 9 bases. Per germline, CDR1 SGHTA and CDR2 FQGNSA. The trim removed 4 bases at V and 8 bases at J, leaving 5 bases unmatched. There are 13 residues in the CDR3. CDR3 coding DNA: TGTGCCAGCAGCTCTGGACAGGGGCTGGGCTACACCTTC. The encoded protein is CASSSGQGLGYTF.

This clone was detected only a few times. J is TRBJ2-7 and V is TRBV7-8; TRBD1 matches 11 bases. The CDR3 length is 15 residues. V lost 5 bases and J lost 2; bases outside the gene matches: 5. Per the germline V gene, CDR1 is SGHVS and CDR2 is FQNEAQ. CDR3: CASSDPGQGAYEQYF. For the CDR3, the DNA is TGTGCCAGCAGCGACCCGGGACAGGGGGCCTACGAGCAGTACTTC.